This TCR beta chain was retrieved from a study of CD8+ T cells in alopecia areata. Treatment in this sample: oral pan-JAK inhibitor, 5-10 mg twice daily. PBMCs served as the source from which CD4+ and CD8+ T cells were sorted. RNA was extracted and reverse transcribed into cDNA as the sequencing template. The assay was immunoSEQ multiplex PCR, and TCRdb's table has in-frame clones only and misses some. The repertoire consists of 100,000 to 150,000 clones, with around 60% occurring once and the leading ten covering around 5.4%. The V gene's germline CDR1 is SGHNT and CDR2 YYREEE (reference sequence). With 0 bases removed from V and 2 bases from J, the gap between germline ends came to 9 bases. The CDR3 spans 15 residues.

Specimen: CD4+ T cells sorted from blood, collected at week 4, from a patient treated with tofacitinib. This TCR came from a human donor with alopecia areata. The J gene is TRBJ2-1, the V gene TRBV5-4, with D possibly TRBD1 on 6 matching bases. The CDR3 is CASSLAQGTYNEQFF. The CDR3 coding sequence is TGTGCCAGCAGCTTGGCACAGGGAACCTACAATGAGCAGTTCTTC.